This T cell receptor (beta chain) comes out of a study of blood T cells in healthy people across ages (dated by TCRdb to about 2015). Broadly, across the study: In model experiments, roughly one uniquely barcoded TCR beta cDNA molecule per two T cells was captured by template switching. The study measured age-related changes in TCR beta repertoire diversity using deep sequencing normalized with unique cDNA molecular identifiers. The donors were split into four age groups: young (average about 16 years), middle-aged (about 40), aged (roughly 68) and long-lived (over 80). To avoid experimental bias, donors of different ages were distributed randomly across sequencing lanes. Two additional independent replicas of 1 million unique cDNA reads from the same blood draw were analyzed for two donors (one aged 18 to 30 and one aged 80 or older). The paper's findings and limits, for the study overall: Because donor CMV infection status was unknown, age-related changes in expanded clonotypes were potentially confounded. Observed TCR beta diversity correlated strongly with the percentage of naive T cells measured by flow cytometry. Compared with the aged group, the long-lived group had more naive CD4+ T cells, fewer expanded clones and increased TCR diversity, suggesting age selection. Total diversity estimates from one million sequenced T cells were considered lower bounds and underestimates. Conclusive comparison of naive and antigen-experienced compartments was prevented by the profiling of bulk unsorted PBMCs. Observed TCR beta diversity per million T cells fell roughly linearly with age, and a significant reduction was already apparent by age around 40.

The donors were a few dozen Caucasian individuals from Russia, aged about 6 to 100 years, who were systemically healthy. Approximately 9.7 milliliters of peripheral blood were drawn from each donor into EDTA-treated Vacutainer tubes. Ficoll-Paque density-gradient centrifugation was used to isolate PBMCs, with at least 7 million per sample. Trizol reagent was used to extract total RNA from PBMCs, with at least 5.5 micrograms per sample. The percentages of naive CD45RAhigh/CD27high T cells were determined by flow cytometry on a PBMC aliquot from every donor. This clonotype was detected a few times. Its recognized antigen is unknown. No base-level quality is on record; no much larger clone is a single base apart. Library preparation was by 5' RACE. Sequencing took place on an Illumina HiSeq 2500. A second about 7 to 12 cycle PCR used a sample-barcoded 5' primer and a J-beta primer mix. Each TCR beta cDNA molecule received a unique molecular identifier from a template-switch 5' adaptor carrying 12 random nucleotides. Each sample yielded at least 2.5 million CDR3-containing paired-end reads. All of the RNA was converted into first-strand cDNA using the Mint cDNA synthesis kit, with a TRBC-specific oligonucleotide serving as the primer. Following uracil-DNA glycosylase treatment, a first 18-cycle PCR with universal primers M1SS and BC2_uni_R was performed on all cDNA. For the original study's pipeline: Each sample was normalized by randomly selecting 1 million high-quality reads, each carrying a distinct molecular identifier. Instead of being binned into consensus sequences, reads with shared molecular identifiers were discarded. MiTCR, with a Q25 quality threshold and the strictest error-elimination algorithm, was used for CDR3 identification, clonotype clustering and error correction. Lower-bound total TCR beta diversity was estimated with a nonparametric unseen species model using Euler transformation. Using fastp trimming at Q25 and MiXCR clonotype assembly, TCRdb reanalyzed the public sequencing data and kept in-frame beta chains. Here each entry gathers all rows of one CDR3 protein and keeps the most common genes and DNA. TCRdb's processing, not the study's, gives the V and J calls here. The sample contains 1.5 million to 2 million distinct CDR3 sequences, roughly 50% of them found a single time. Clones ranked in the top ten supply approximately 2.1% of the sample.

Taken from cysteine to phenylalanine, the CDR3 has 10 residues. The sequence is cut down to CDR3 DNA, 30 bases in frame from base 1. Sequences DFQATT (CDR1) and SNEGSKA (CDR2) are obtained from the germline V gene (reference sequence). A distance of 8 bases separates the germline ends of V and J, which lose 4 bases and 10 bases respectively. The sequence was collected from a woman between 35 and 50 years old in good health. The specimen was blood. The chain was built from TRBV20-1 and TRBJ2-1, with the D gene uncertain. The CDR3 amino acid sequence is: CSATLREQFF. The DNA sequence reads TGCAGTGCTACGTTAAGGGAGCAGTTCTTC.